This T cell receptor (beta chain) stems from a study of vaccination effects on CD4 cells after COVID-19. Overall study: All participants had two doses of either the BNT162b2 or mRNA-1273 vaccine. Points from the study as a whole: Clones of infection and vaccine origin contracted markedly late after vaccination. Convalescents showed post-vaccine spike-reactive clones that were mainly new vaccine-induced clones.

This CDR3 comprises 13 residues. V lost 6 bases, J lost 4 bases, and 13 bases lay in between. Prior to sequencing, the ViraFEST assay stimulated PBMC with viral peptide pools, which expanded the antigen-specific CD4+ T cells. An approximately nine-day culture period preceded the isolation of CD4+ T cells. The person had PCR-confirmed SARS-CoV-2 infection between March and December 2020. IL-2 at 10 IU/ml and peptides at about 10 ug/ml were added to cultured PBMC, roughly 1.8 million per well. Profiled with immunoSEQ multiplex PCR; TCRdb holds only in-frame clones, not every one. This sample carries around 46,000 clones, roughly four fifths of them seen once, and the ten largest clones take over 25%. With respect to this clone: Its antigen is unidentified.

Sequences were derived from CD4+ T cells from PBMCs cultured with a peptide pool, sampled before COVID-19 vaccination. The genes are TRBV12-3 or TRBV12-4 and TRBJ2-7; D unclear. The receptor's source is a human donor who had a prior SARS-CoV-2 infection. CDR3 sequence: CASRWGSGYEQYF. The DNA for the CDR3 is TGTGCCAGCAGATGGGGATCGGGTTACGAGCAGTACTTC.